The next 27 T cell receptor beta chains were all read from a single sample in a study of T cell responses to AZD1222 COVID-19 vaccine. Assay used: immunoSEQ multiplex PCR; TCRdb lists only in-frame clones, some missing. The sample shows about 100,000 clones, 87% of them seen only once. The sequenced sample was peripheral blood, obtained on day 0 of AZD1222 vaccination. Receptors were obtained from an adult in good health.

The chain couples TRBV7-9 to TRBJ1-1; the D gene is possibly TRBD1 (5 bases). This CDR3 region has 14 residues. From germline, CDR1 is SEHNR and CDR2 FQNEAQ (reference sequence). The V end lost 6 bases, the J end lost 2 bases, and 13 bases lay between the germline ends. The chain's CDR3 is CASRRPGDNTEAFF. The CDR3 region has the DNA TGTGCCAGCAGGAGGCCGGGGGATAACACTGAAGCTTTCTTT.

This rearrangement joins TRBV18 to TRBJ1-2; unclear D gene. Trimming cost V 2 bases and J 0 bases, with 13 bases left between them. CDR1 KGHSH and CDR2 LQKENI come from the germline V gene. This CDR3 contains 16 residues. The CDR3 here is CASSPSRAQANYGYTF. CDR3 in DNA: TGTGCCAGCTCACCATCCCGGGCTCAAGCTAACTATGGCTACACCTTC.

This rearrangement joins TRBV4-1 to TRBJ1-3; no clear D. V shed 0 bases and J shed 4 bases, with 10 bases lying between them. The CDR3 sequence is 15 residues long. Germline V CDR1 and CDR2: MGHRA, YSYEKL. The CDR3 region has the DNA TGCGCCAGCAGCCAAGACTGGACCCGAGGAAACACCATATATTTT. It encodes CASSQDWTRGNTIYF.

In its sample, this clone was seen a few times. V and J are TRBV12-5 and TRBJ1-1; D not resolved. Per germline, CDR1 LGHNT and CDR2 FRNRAP. CDR3 length: 17 amino acids. V was shortened by 0 bases and J by 2 bases, with 16 bases between the two germline ends. In DNA form, the CDR3 reads TGTGCTAGTGGTTTGGTACCCTTTGGAGGGTATAACACTGAAGCTTTCTTT. This gives the protein CASGLVPFGGYNTEAFF.

The rearrangement joins TRBV7-3 to TRBJ2-1, with 15 bases fitting TRBD2. V lost 5 bases, J lost 7 bases, and 3 bases stayed unmatched. Germline-derived CDR1 and CDR2 are SGHTA and FQGTGA. CDR3 length: 15 residues. The CDR3 sequence is CASSTGLAGGNEQFF. The CDR3, as DNA: TGTGCCAGCAGCACGGGACTAGCGGGGGGAAATGAGCAGTTCTTC. Using reference TRBV7-3 and TRBJ2-1 for the parts outside the CDR3, the full variable domain is GAGVSQTPSNKVTEKGKYVELRCDPISGHTALYWYRQSLGQGPEFLIYFQGTGAADDSGLPNDRFFAVRPEGSVSTLKIQRTERGDSAVYLCASSTGLAGGNEQFFGPGTRLTVL.

This clone was detected a few times. This chain connects TRBV5-1 to TRBJ1-1; D is uncertain. This CDR3 is 13 amino acids long. CDR1 SGHRS and CDR2 YFSETQ come from the germline V gene. Deletions cut 8 bases from V and 1 base from J, with 12 bases between. The CDR3 is CASTRPGNTEAFF. CDR3 nucleotide sequence: TGCGCCAGTACAAGGCCTGGGAACACTGAAGCTTTCTTT.

The genes are TRBV27 and TRBJ2-7, with D perhaps given as TRBD1 or TRBD2 (5 bases each). This CDR3 has 19 residues. The germline CDR1 and CDR2 sequences are MNHEY and SMNVEV (reference sequence). Trimming left V 3 bases short and J 2 bases short, with 26 bases between. This chain's CDR3 is CASSFTGTSNIPGPYEQYV. The CDR3 coding sequence is TGTGCCAGCAGTTTTACCGGGACCTCAAACATCCCGGGACCCTACGAGCAGTACGTC.

This clone was found once. The J gene is TRBJ1-5, the V gene TRBV6-1; D might be TRBD1 (5 bases). The germline V and J ends were trimmed by 3 bases and 4 bases, with 13 bases remaining between them. Germline V lookup: CDR1 MNHNS, CDR2 SASEGT. This CDR3 region has 15 residues. The CDR3: CASSDLDISNQPQHF. The CDR3 DNA follows: TGTGCCAGCAGTGATCTGGACATAAGTAATCAGCCCCAGCATTTT.

The gene calls are TRBV2 and TRBJ1-5; 10 bases are a match to TRBD1. The length of the CDR3 is 14 residues. With 4 bases clipped from V and 6 bases from J, the junction kept 3 bases outside the gene matches. Germline lookup yields CDR1 SNHLY and CDR2 FYNNEI. The CDR3 loop is CASSGTGGSQPQHF. The CDR3 DNA sequence: TGTGCCAGCAGTGGGACAGGGGGAAGTCAGCCCCAGCATTTT.

This chain joins TRBV19 and TRBJ1-1; perhaps TRBD1 as D (6 bases). CDR3 length: 14 amino acids. CDR1 is LNHDA, CDR2 SQIVND, per germline (reference sequence). Trimming removed 5 bases from V and 7 bases from J, with 17 bases in between. Here the CDR3 DNA reads TGTGCCAGTAGTTTCGGGGGCGGGGCCGGTGAAGCTTTCTTT. Protein sequence: CASSFGGGAGEAFF.

As to this clone: The sample has other DNA sequences that encode this CDR3 too. The chain combines TRBV19 with TRBJ2-3; D is uncertain. Trimming stripped 2 bases from V and 4 bases from J, with 1 base between. The CDR3 covers 11 residues. The germline V gene has CDR1 LNHDA and CDR2 SQIVND (reference sequence). In nucleotides, the CDR3 is TGTGCCAGTAGTATATCAGATACGCAGTATTTT. Translation gives CASSISDTQYF.

The V gene is TRBV6-1, the J gene TRBJ1-6; 12 bases map to TRBD1. The trim removed 3 bases at V and 9 bases at J, leaving 3 bases unmatched. Germline CDR1 and CDR2: MNHNS and SASEGT. The CDR3 totals 15 residues. CDR3 nucleotide sequence: TGTGCCAGCAGTGACCCGGGACAGGGGGCTTCACCCCTCCACTTT. Protein sequence: CASSDPGQGASPLHF.

The chain couples TRBV29-1 to TRBJ1-6, with unresolved D. From germline, CDR1 is SQVTM and CDR2 ANQGSEA. The CDR3 is 12 amino acids. V lost 3 bases to trimming and J lost 7 bases, with 7 bases between them. The CDR3 protein is CSVEDGNSPLHF. In DNA form, the CDR3 reads TGCAGCGTTGAGGACGGGAATTCACCCCTCCACTTT.

This chain connects TRBV4-3 to TRBJ1-3; D is uncertain. Germline CDR1 and CDR2: LGHNA and YSLEER. V was trimmed by 3 bases and J by 0 bases, leaving 12 bases between them. The CDR3 extends over 16 amino acids. The CDR3 is CASSHSTDDSGNTIYF. The CDR3 DNA reads as TGCGCCAGCAGCCACTCCACAGACGACTCTGGAAACACCATATATTTT.

The chain uses TRBV16 and TRBJ2-1; D is uncertain. Germline lookup yields CDR1 KGHSY and CDR2 FQNENV. Trimming cost V 4 bases and J 5 bases, with 3 bases left between them. The length of the CDR3 is 11 residues. The CDR3, as DNA: TGTGCCAGCAGCCCCGACAATGAGCAGTTCTTC. This translates into CASSPDNEQFF.

This clone was counted only a few times. The chain has TRBV12-3 or TRBV12-4 and TRBJ2-7, with a weak D call TRBD1 (5 bases). This CDR3 has 12 residues. Deletions cut 5 bases from V and 7 bases from J, with 12 bases between. The CDR3, as DNA: TGTGCCAGCAGTCCGCAGGGCACTGAGCAGTACTTC. This sequence encodes CASSPQGTEQYF.

This clone was counted between two and nine times. The rearrangement links TRBV6-5 to TRBJ1-6; 10 nucleotides match TRBD1. CDR3 length: 15 residues. V was clipped by 6 bases and J by 7 bases; unmatched bases: 6. Looked up from germline, CDR1 is MNHEY and CDR2 is SVGAGI. This chain's CDR3 is CASRPDRGINSPLHF. The CDR3 DNA reads as TGTGCCAGCAGACCGGACAGGGGGATCAATTCACCCCTCCACTTT.

This chain connects TRBV19 to TRBJ1-2; D not certain. There are 14 residues in the CDR3. The V gene lost 7 bases and the J gene lost 0 bases, with 12 bases spanning the gap. The germline gives CDR1 LNHDA, CDR2 SQIVND (reference sequence). The CDR3 sequence: CASKPASPNYGYTF. CDR3 DNA: TGTGCCAGTAAGCCCGCGTCACCTAACTATGGCTACACCTTC.

The CDR3 sequence is CASSSSVELGEAFF. In DNA, the CDR3 is TGTGCCAGCAGCTCATCAGTGGAACTTGGAGAAGCTTTCTTT. V is TRBV7-9 and J is TRBJ1-1; no firm D call. Trimming stripped 4 bases from V and 8 bases from J, with 17 bases between. CDR1 is SEHNR, CDR2 FQNEAQ, per germline (reference sequence). The CDR3 totals 14 residues.

Here the CDR3 DNA reads TGTGCCAGTAGTATAGGCCCCCTGGGCGGAAGGGGAGATACGCAGTATTTT. Protein: CASSIGPLGGRGDTQYF. The V call is TRBV19, the J call TRBJ2-3, with D possibly being TRBD1 (5 bases). The germline V gene encodes CDR1 LNHDA and CDR2 SQIVND (reference sequence). V gave up 1 base and J gave up 5 bases, with 19 bases separating them. The CDR3 consists of 17 residues.

J is TRBJ1-2 and V is TRBV4-1; D ambiguous. Trimming stripped 0 bases from V and 8 bases from J, with 16 bases between. Germline CDR1 and CDR2: MGHRA and YSYEKL. This CDR3 has 15 residues. The DNA of the CDR3 is TGCGCCAGCAGCCAAGAATTTTCCGAAGGTCGGGGCTACACCTTC. As protein: CASSQEFSEGRGYTF.

This chain uses TRBV10-3 with TRBJ1-5; D perhaps matches TRBD1 (5 bases). V shed 4 bases and J shed 3 bases, with 10 bases lying between them. The CDR3 has 14 residues. Germline V gene sequence: CDR1 ENHRY, CDR2 SYGVKD. The CDR3 is CAISGGSNNQPQHF. The CDR3 DNA follows: TGTGCCATCAGTGGGGGCAGTAACAATCAGCCCCAGCATTTT.

This chain joins TRBV6-5 and TRBJ1-5; no reliable D call. The CDR3 is made up of 12 amino acids. Trimming stripped 8 bases from V and 7 bases from J, with 12 bases between. Germline V gene sequence: CDR1 MNHEY, CDR2 SVGAGI. The CDR3 DNA is TGTGCCAGCGGGAGGGAGGGACAGCCCCAGCATTTT. Encoded protein: CASGREGQPQHF.

This chain connects TRBV3-1 (or the pseudogene TRBV3-2) to TRBJ1-5; possible D gene TRBD1, 5 bases. V lost 2 bases and J lost 0, with 17 bases in between. The CDR3 spans 18 residues. Germline CDR1 and CDR2: LGHDT and YNNKEL (reference sequence). The CDR3 loop is CASSQSESQGYSNQPQHF. DNA for the CDR3: TGTGCCAGCAGCCAATCGGAGAGCCAGGGTTATAGCAATCAGCCCCAGCATTTT.

The chain couples TRBV19 to TRBJ1-1; D not resolved. Germline lookup yields CDR1 LNHDA and CDR2 SQIVND (reference sequence). The V end lost 4 bases, the J end lost 1 base, and 7 bases lay between the germline ends. This CDR3 contains 13 residues. The CDR3: CASSSAANTEAFF. The CDR3, as DNA: TGTGCCAGTAGTAGCGCGGCGAACACTGAAGCTTTCTTT.

The CDR3 nucleotides are TGTGCCAGCAGCTCGACTGGACTGCGCACAGATACGCAGTATTTT. Amino acids: CASSSTGLRTDTQYF. V and J are TRBV7-9 and TRBJ2-3, with D perhaps TRBD2 (5 bases). The CDR3 consists of 15 residues. Germline V gene lookup returns CDR1 SEHNR and CDR2 FQNEAQ (reference sequence). Between the trimmed V and J ends, which lost 4 bases and 1 base, there was a span of 12 bases.

This chain uses TRBV5-5 with TRBJ2-5; either TRBD1 or TRBD2 may supply D (5 bases each). Trimming removed 6 bases from V and 10 bases from J, with 34 bases in between. The CDR3 contains 18 residues. CDR1 and CDR2 (germline): SGHKS, YYEKEE (reference sequence). This chain's CDR3 is CASTLAGTAAIVGVDQYF. CDR3 nucleotide sequence: TGTGCCAGCACCCTCGCCGGGACCGCCGCCATCGTCGGGGTGGACCAGTACTTC. Using reference TRBV5-5 and TRBJ2-5 for the parts outside the CDR3, the full variable domain is DAGVTQSPTHLIKTRGQQVTLRCSPISGHKSVSWYQQVLGQGPQFIFQYYEKEERGRGNFPDRFSARQFPNYSSELNVNALLLGDSALYLCASTLAGTAAIVGVDQYFGPGTRLLVL.